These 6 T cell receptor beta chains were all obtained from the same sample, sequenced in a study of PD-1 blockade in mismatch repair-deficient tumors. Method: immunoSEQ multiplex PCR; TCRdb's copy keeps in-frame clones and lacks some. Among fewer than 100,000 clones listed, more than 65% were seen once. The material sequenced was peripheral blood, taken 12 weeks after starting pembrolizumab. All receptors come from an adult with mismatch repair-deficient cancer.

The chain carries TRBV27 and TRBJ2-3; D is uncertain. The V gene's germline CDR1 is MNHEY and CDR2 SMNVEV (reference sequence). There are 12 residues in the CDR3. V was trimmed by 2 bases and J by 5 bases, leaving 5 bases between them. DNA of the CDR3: TGTGCCAGCAGTTTAGGGCGAGATACGCAGTATTTT. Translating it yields CASSLGRDTQYF.

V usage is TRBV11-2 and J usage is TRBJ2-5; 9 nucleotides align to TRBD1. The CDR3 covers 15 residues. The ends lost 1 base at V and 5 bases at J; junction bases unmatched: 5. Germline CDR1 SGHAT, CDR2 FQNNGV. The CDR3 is CASSLGDRDVETQYF. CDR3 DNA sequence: TGTGCCAGCAGCTTAGGGGACAGGGACGTCGAGACCCAGTACTTC.

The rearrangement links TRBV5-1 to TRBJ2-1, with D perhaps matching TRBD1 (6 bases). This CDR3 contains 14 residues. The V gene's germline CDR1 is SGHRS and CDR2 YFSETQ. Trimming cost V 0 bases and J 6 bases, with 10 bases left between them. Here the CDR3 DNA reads TGCGCCAGCAGCTTGGTAACAGGGCGCAATGAGCAGTTCTTC. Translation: CASSLVTGRNEQFF.

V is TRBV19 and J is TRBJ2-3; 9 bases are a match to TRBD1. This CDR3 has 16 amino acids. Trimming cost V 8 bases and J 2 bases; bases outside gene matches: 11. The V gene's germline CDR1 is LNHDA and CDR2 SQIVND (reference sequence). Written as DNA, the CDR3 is TGTGCCAGTCAGTCCGGGACAGGGTTATCCACAGATACGCAGTATTTT. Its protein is CASQSGTGLSTDTQYF.

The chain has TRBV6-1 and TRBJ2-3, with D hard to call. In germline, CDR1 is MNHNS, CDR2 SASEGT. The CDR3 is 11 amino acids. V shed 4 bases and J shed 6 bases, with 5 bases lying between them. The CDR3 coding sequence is TGTGCCAGCAGTGGATGGGATACGCAGTATTTT. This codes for CASSGWDTQYF.

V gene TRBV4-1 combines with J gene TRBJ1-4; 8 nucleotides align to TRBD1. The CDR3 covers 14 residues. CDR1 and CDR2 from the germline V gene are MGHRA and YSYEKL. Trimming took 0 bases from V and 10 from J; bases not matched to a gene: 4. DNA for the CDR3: TGCGCCAGCAGCCAAGATACAGGGGGAGGAAAACTGTTTTTT. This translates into CASSQDTGGGKLFF.